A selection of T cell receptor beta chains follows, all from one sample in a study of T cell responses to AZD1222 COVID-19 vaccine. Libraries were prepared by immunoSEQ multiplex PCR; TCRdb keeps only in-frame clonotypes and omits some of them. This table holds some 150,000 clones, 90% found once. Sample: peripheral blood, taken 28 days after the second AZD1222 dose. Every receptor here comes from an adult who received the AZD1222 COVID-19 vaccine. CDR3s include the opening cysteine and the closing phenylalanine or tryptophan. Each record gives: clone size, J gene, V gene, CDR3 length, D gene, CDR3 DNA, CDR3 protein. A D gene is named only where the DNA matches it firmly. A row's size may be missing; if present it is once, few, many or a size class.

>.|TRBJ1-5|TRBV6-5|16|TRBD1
TGTGCCAGCAGTTATTGGGGACAGGGGAGCAATCAGCCCCAGCATTTT
CASSYWGQGSNQPQHF
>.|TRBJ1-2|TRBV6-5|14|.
TGTGCCAGCGCTAGGGGTTGGGAATCGTCTGGCTACACCTTC
CASARGWESSGYTF
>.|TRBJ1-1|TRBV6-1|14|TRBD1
TGTGCCAGCAGTGAACAGGGGGTGGACACTGAAGCTTTCTTT
CASSEQGVDTEAFF
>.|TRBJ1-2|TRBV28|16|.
TGTGCCAGCAGTTCTTGGAGCTCTGGGGTTGGCTATGGCTACACCTTC
CASSSWSSGVGYGYTF
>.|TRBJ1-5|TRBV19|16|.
TGTGCCAGTAGTATAGTTCCGCTCGGGGGGCCCGGAGGGCGACATTTT
CASSIVPLGGPGGRHF
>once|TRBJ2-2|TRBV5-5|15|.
TGTGCCAGCAGCTTGGAGGGAGCGGGCACCGGGGAGCTGTTTTTT
CASSLEGAGTGELFF
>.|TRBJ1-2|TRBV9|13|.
TGTGCCAGCAGCGTAGACCCCAACTATGGCTACACCTTC
CASSVDPNYGYTF
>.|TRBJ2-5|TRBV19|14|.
TGTGCCAGTAGGGACAGATATTACCAAGAGACCCAGTACTTC
CASRDRYYQETQYF
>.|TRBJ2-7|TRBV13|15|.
TGTGCCAGCAGCTTACCGATGGATAAATCCTACGAGCAGTACTTC
CASSLPMDKSYEQYF
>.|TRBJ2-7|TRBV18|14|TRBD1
TGTGCCAGCTCACTCTTGGACAGGGGTAACGAGCAGTACTTC
CASSLLDRGNEQYF
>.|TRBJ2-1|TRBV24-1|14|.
TGTGCCACCAGTGATTTGCGCCAGGCTGGGGAGCAGTTCTTC
CATSDLRQAGEQFF
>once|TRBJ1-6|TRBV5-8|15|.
TGTGCCAGCAGCCAATACAGGGTGCATAATTCACCCCTCCACTTT
CASSQYRVHNSPLHF
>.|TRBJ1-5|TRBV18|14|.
TGTGCCAGCTCGCGTGGGGGGCCCGGTCAGCCCCAGCATTTT
CASSRGGPGQPQHF
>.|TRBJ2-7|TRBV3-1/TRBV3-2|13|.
TGTGCCAGCAGCCAAGTAGCCCTCGGGGAGCAGTACTTC
CASSQVALGEQYF
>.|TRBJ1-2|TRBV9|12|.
TGTGCCAGCAGCGTAGGAGTCTATGGCTACACCTTC
CASSVGVYGYTF
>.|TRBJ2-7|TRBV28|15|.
TGTGCCAGCAGTTATCCCGGAGCGGCCTCCTACGAGCAGTACTTC
CASSYPGAASYEQYF
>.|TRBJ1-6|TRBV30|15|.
TGTGCCTGGAGTCAGTTCGGACGGAAAAATTCACCCCTCCACTTT
CAWSQFGRKNSPLHF
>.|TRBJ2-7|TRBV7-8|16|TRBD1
TGTGCCAGCAGCTTAGTCTCGACAGGGTTTCGAAACGAGCAGTACTTC
CASSLVSTGFRNEQYF
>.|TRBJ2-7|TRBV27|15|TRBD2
TGTGCCAGCAGTTGGAGACTAGCGACCCTCGCCGAGCAGTACTTC
CASSWRLATLAEQYF